This TCR beta chain was identified during a study of T cells after yellow fever vaccination (dated by TCRdb to the late 2010s). As for the study more broadly: The SMART-Seq v4 Ultra Low Input RNA kit was used to prepare libraries from fractions with low cell numbers. To follow T-cell clones before and after both primary and booster YFV17D yellow fever vaccination, bulk TCR alpha and beta repertoires underwent longitudinal sequencing. Two healthy male donors, one aged 18 to 30 and one aged 30 to 40 years, made up the cohort. Blood was collected at multiple timepoints before and after primary and secondary immunization, and bulk PBMC replicates and cell subsets were isolated.

This clonotype was recorded many times. Which antigen it targets is not known. No base quality values were provided; no much bigger clone lies one nucleotide off. The research as a whole found: Computational filtering was required because FACS-sorted repertoires could contain abundant contaminating clonotypes from the bulk population. Because only a couple of donors were included in the study, the extent to which the findings can be generalized is limited. After the booster, most of the clones that had expanded following primary vaccination were detected again (approximately 96% of CD4 and 85% to 90% of CD8), which suggests that memory was broadly maintained. The secondary T-cell response was found to be weaker but faster than the primary response, with a peak reached on day 5 rather than on day 15. A small fraction of clonotypes appeared in both the CD4 and CD8 compartments, likely as a result of convergent recombination.

TCRdb shows the sequencer as Illumina NovaSeq 6000. TCR cDNA was synthesized by 5'RACE template switching, which introduced a universal primer site and unique molecular identifiers. Priming for cDNA synthesis came from both the TCR alpha and TCR beta constant segments. Library amplification involved two PCR steps, and the second step added sample barcodes and sequencing adapters. Libraries were sequenced on Illumina HiSeq 2500 (2x100 bp) or NovaSeq (2x150 bp). In the authors' own workflow: Demultiplexing of reads and collapsing into UMI consensus sequences were performed with MIGEC, and V(D)J alignment was carried out with MiXCR. Clonotypes responding to the vaccine were identified with edgeR on replicate PBMC samples, with the criteria of FDR below 0.01 and a log2 fold change above 5 up to day 15. Each bulk clonotype was labeled CD4 or CD8 based on which sequenced repertoire, CD4 or CD8, contained the clonotype at higher abundance. In-frame beta chains were kept once TCRdb had trimmed the public reads at Q25 with fastp and called clones with MiXCR. Rows are unified per CDR3 protein, each entry keeping the most common DNA and genes. TCRdb, not the authors, supplied the V and J calls. In all, the sample holds about 330,000 distinct CDR3 sequences, and about 4% of those were seen once. The ten largest clones add up to around 24% of the sample.

Explained via the paper, the treatment or condition label denotes: live attenuated yellow fever vaccine strain. At each blood-draw timepoint, two biological replicates of bulk PBMCs were collected. A standard Ficoll-Paque protocol was used to isolate PBMCs from peripheral blood. TriZol was used to extract RNA from bulk PBMCs, CD4 and CD8 fractions, and dextramer-positive and dextramer-negative fractions. V is cut by 1 base and J by 4 bases, and the space between the germline ends is 9 bases. Taken from the germline V gene, the CDR1 and CDR2 loops are SGHTA and FQGNSA. Measured from the cysteine to the phenylalanine, the CDR3 is 14 residues long. Just CDR3 DNA is preserved here, 42 bases in frame from base 1.

The origin of this receptor is a man between 18 and 29 years old who received the YFV17D yellow fever vaccine. The sequencing used PBMCs, collected 5 days after the yellow fever booster vaccination. The rearrangement combines TRBV7-2 with TRBJ2-3, with the D gene call left open. The DNA reads TGTGCCAGCAGCTTAGGCCTAACCCCAGATACGCAGTATTTT. This codes for CASSLGLTPDTQYF.